The clone carrying this T cell receptor beta chain was observed a single time. The antigen is undetermined. Time point here: blood 2 weeks post-SBRT. Stated treatment: 15 Gy SBRT to primary tumor, nephrectomy 4 weeks later. The data are from a study of radiation and T cells in renal cell carcinoma. Study-wide findings and caveats: In blood, top tumor clones expanded by 2 weeks, shrinking by 4.

Repertoires were generated with immunoSEQ multiplex PCR, while TCRdb's copy carries only in-frame clones and drops some. Among 100,000 to 150,000 clones listed, around 81% were seen once. The sample in question was blood, obtained from a patient whose treatment included radiotherapy and nephrectomy. The source is a man aged 45 to 65 with renal cell carcinoma.

The chain's CDR3 is CASSIALYGYTF. The DNA for the CDR3 is TGTGCCAGTAGTATAGCTCTCTATGGCTACACCTTC. The chain carries TRBV19 and TRBJ1-2; D gene ambiguous. CDR3 length: 12 residues. Trimming cost V 1 base and J 4 bases, with 4 bases left between them. Germline CDR1 LNHDA, CDR2 SQIVND (reference sequence).